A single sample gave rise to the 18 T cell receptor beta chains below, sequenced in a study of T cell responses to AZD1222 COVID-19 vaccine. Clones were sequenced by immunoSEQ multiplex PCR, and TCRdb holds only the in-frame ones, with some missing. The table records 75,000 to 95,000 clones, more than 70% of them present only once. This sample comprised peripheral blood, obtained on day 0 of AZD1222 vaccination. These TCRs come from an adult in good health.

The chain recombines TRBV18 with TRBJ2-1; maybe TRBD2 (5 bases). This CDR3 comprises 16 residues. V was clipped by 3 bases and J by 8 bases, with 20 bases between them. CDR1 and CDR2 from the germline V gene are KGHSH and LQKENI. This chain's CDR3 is CASSPRRSGVADEQFF. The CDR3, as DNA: TGTGCCAGCTCACCCCGGAGGTCGGGCGTCGCTGATGAGCAGTTCTTC. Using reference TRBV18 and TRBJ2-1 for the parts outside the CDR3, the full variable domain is NAGVMQNPRHLVRRRGQEARLRCSPMKGHSHVYWYRQLPEEGLKFMVYLQKENIIDESGMPKERFSAEFPKEGPSILRIQQVVRGDSAAYFCASSPRRSGVADEQFFGPGTRLTVL.

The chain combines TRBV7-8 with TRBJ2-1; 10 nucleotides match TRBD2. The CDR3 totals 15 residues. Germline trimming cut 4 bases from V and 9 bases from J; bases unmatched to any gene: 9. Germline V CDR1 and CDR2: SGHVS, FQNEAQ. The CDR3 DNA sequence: TGTGCCAGCAGCTGGGGACTAGCGAGAGGCGGTGAGCAGTTCTTC. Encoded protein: CASSWGLARGGEQFF.

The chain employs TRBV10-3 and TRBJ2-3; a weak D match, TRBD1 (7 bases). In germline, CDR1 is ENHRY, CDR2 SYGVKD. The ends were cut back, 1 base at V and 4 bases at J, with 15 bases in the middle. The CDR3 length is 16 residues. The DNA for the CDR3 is TGTGCCATCAGTGAGTTCAAGACAGGGAGGTCAGATACGCAGTATTTT. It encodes CAISEFKTGRSDTQYF.

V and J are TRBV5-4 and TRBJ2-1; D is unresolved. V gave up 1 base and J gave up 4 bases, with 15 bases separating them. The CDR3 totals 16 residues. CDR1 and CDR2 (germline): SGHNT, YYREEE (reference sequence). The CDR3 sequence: CASSLSDESLYNEQFF. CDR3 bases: TGTGCCAGCAGCTTGTCCGATGAATCGCTTTACAATGAGCAGTTCTTC. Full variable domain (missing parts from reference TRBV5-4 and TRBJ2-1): ETGVTQSPTHLIKTRGQQVTLRCSSQSGHNTVSWYQQALGQGPQFIFQYYREEENGRGNFPPRFSGLQFPNYSSELNVNALELDDSALYLCASSLSDESLYNEQFFGPGTRLTVL.

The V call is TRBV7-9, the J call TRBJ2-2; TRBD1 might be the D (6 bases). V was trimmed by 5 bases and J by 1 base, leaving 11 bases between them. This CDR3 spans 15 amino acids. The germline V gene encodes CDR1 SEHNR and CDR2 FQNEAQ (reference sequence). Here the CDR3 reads CASSRQVWNTGELFF. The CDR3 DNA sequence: TGTGCCAGCAGCAGACAGGTTTGGAACACCGGGGAGCTGTTTTTT.

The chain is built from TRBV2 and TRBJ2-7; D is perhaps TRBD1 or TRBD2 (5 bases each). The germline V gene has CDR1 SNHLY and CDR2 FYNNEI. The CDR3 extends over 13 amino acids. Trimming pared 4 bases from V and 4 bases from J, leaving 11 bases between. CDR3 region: CASSGGVVYEQYV. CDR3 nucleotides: TGTGCCAGCAGTGGAGGGGTTGTTTACGAGCAGTACGTC.

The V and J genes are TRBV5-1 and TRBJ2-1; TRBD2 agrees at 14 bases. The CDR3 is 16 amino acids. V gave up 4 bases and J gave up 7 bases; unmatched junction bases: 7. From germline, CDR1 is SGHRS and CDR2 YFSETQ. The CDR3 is CASSGQGTSGSNEQFF. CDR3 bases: TGCGCCAGCAGCGGACAGGGGACTAGCGGGAGTAATGAGCAGTTCTTC. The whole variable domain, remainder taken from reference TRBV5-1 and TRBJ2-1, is KAGVTQTPRYLIKTRGQQVTLSCSPISGHRSVSWYQQTPGQGLQFLFEYFSETQRNKGNFPGRFSGRQFSNSRSEMNVSTLELGDSALYLCASSGQGTSGSNEQFFGPGTRLTVL.

CDR3 residues: CSVGQGFSETQYF. DNA for the CDR3: TGCAGCGTCGGACAGGGGTTTTCTGAGACCCAGTACTTC. The V call is TRBV29-1, the J call TRBJ2-5; the match to TRBD1 covers 9 bases. Germline CDR1 is SQVTM and CDR2 is ANQGSEA. With V trimmed by 6 bases and J by 5 bases, 7 bases remained unmatched. This CDR3 region has 13 residues.

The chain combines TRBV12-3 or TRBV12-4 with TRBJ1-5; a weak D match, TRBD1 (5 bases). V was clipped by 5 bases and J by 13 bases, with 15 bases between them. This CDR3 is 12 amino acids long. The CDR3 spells CASSGLSGGQHF. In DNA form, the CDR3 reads TGTGCCAGCAGTGGGCTGTCGGGGGGGCAGCATTTT.

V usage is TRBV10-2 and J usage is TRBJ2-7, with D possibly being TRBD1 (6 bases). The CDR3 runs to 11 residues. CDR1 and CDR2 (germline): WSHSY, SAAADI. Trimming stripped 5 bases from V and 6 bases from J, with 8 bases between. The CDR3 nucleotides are TGCGCCAGCAGTCAGGGGAGCGAGCAGTACTTC. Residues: CASSQGSEQYF.

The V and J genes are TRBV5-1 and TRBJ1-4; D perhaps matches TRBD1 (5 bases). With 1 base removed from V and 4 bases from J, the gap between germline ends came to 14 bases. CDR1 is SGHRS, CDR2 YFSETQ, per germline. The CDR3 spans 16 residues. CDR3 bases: TGCGCCAGCAGCTTGAGTGGGGGACCGAGTAATGAAAAACTGTTTTTT. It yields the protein CASSLSGGPSNEKLFF.

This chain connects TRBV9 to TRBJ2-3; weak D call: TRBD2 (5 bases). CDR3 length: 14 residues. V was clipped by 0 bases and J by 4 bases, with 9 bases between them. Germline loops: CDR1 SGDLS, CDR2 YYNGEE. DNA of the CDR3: TGTGCCAGCAGCGTAGAACGAGGGCCAGATACGCAGTATTTT. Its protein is CASSVERGPDTQYF.

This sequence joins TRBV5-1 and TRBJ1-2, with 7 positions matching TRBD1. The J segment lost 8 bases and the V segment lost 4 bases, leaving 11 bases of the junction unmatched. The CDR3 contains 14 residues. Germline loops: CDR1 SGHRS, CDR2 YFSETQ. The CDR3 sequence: CASSLNTGETGYTF. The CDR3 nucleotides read TGCGCCAGCAGCCTCAACACAGGGGAGACAGGCTACACCTTC.

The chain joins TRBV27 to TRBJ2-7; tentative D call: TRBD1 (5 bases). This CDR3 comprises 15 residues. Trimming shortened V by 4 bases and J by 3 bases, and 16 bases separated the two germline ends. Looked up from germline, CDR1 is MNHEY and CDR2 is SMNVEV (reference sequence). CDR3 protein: CASSSVAGLSYEQYV. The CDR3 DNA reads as TGTGCCAGCAGTTCCGTGGCAGGGTTGAGCTACGAGCAGTACGTC.

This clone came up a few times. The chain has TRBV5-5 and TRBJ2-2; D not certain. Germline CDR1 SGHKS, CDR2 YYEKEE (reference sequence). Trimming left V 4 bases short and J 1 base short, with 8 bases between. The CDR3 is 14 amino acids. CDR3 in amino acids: CASSVLVNTGELFF. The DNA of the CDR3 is TGTGCCAGCAGCGTCCTGGTGAACACCGGGGAGCTGTTTTTT.

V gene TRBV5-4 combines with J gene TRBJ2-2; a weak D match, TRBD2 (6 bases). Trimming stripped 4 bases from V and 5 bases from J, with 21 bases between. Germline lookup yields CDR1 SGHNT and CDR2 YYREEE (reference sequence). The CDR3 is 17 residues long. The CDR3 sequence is CASSPESSVVRTGELFF. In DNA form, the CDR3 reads TGTGCCAGCAGCCCGGAATCTAGCGTGGTCAGGACCGGGGAGCTGTTTTTT.

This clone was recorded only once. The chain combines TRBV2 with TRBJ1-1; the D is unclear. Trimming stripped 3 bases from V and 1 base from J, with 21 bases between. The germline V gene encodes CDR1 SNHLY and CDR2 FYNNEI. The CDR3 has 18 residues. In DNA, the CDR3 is TGTGCCAGCAGTGAGGTCGGACTGGGGAGAGTGCAGAACACTGAAGCTTTCTTT. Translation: CASSEVGLGRVQNTEAFF.

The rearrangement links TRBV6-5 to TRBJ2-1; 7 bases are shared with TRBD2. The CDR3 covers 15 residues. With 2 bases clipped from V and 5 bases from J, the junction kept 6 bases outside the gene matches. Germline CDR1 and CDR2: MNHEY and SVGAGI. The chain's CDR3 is CASSYAGTTDNEQFF. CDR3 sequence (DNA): TGTGCCAGCAGTTACGCCGGGACTACAGACAATGAGCAGTTCTTC.